The present TCR beta chain was sequenced within a study of blood T cell repertoires in COVID-19. TCRdb keeps only in-frame clones here, not all; method: immunoSEQ multiplex PCR. The table records just under 85,000 clones, around 87% of them present only once. The V gene's germline CDR1 is MDHEN and CDR2 SYDVKM. The CDR3 length is 15 residues. V lost 5 bases and J lost 4, with 14 bases in between. Source material: peripheral blood. The chain couples TRBV28 to TRBJ1-4; a weak D match, TRBD1 (6 bases). This TCR was recovered from a man aged 80 or over with active or convalescent COVID-19. The CDR3 bases are TGTGCCAGCAGTCCCCCGGGACACCATAATGAAAAACTGTTTTTT. Translation gives CASSPPGHHNEKLFF.